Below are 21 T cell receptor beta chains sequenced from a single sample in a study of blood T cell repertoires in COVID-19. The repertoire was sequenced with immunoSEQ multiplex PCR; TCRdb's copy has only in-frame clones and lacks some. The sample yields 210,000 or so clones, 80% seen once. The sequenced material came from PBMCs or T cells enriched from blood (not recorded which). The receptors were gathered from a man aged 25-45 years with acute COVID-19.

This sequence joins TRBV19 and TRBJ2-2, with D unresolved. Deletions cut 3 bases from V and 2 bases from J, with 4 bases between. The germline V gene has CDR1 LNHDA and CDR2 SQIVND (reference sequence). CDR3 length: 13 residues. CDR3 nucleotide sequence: TGTGCCAGTAGTATTACTAACACCGGGGAGCTGTTTTTT. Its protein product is CASSITNTGELFF.

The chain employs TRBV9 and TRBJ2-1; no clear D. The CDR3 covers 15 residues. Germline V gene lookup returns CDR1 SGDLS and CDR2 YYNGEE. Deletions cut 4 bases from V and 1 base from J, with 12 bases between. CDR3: CASSQTIWSYNEQFF. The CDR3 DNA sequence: TGTGCCAGCAGCCAAACAATTTGGTCCTACAATGAGCAGTTCTTC.

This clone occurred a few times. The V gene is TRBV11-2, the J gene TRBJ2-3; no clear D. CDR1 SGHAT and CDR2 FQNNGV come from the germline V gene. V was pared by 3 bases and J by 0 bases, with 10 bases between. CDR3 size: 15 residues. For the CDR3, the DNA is TGTGCCAGCAGCTTGGCGGCCCCTAGCACAGATACGCAGTATTTT. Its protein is CASSLAAPSTDTQYF.

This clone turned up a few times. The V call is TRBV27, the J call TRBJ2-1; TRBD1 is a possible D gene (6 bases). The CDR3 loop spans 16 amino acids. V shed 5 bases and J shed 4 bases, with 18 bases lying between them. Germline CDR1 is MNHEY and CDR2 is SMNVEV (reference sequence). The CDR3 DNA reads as TGTGCCAGCAGTGGCTGGACAGCCGATATGTACAATGAGCAGTTCTTC. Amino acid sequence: CASSGWTADMYNEQFF.

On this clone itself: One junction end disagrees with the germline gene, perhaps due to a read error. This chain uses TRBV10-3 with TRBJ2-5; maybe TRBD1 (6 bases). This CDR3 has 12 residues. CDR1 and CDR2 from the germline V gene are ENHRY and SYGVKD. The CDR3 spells CGAGALQETQYF. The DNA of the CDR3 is TGCGGGGCAGGGGCGCTCCAAGAGACCCAGTACTTC.

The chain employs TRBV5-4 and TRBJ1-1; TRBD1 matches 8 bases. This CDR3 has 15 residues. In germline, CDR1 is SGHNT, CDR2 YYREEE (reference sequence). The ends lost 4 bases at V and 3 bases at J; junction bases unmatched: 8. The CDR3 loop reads CASSRGTDRDTEAFF. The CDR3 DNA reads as TGTGCCAGCAGCCGTGGGACGGACAGGGACACTGAAGCTTTCTTT.

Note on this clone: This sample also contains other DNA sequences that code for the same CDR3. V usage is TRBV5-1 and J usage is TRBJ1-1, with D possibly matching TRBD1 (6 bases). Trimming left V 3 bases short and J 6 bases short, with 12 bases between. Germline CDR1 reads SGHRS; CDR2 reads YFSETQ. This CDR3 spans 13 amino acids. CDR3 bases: TGCGCCAGCAGCTCCACAGGGAGCGCTGAAGCTTTCTTT. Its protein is CASSSTGSAEAFF.

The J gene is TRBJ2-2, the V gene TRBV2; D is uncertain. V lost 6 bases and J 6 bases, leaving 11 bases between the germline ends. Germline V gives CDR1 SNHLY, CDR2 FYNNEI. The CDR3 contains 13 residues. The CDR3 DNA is TGTGCCAGCAGCCCATCAGGTCCCGGGGAGCTGTTTTTT. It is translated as CASSPSGPGELFF.

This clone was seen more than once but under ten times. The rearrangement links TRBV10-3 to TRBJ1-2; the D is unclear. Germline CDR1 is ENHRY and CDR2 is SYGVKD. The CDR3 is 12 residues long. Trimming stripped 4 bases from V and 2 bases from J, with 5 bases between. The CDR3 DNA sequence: TGTGCCATCAGTGGGCAAAACTATGGCTACACCTTC. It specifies CAISGQNYGYTF.

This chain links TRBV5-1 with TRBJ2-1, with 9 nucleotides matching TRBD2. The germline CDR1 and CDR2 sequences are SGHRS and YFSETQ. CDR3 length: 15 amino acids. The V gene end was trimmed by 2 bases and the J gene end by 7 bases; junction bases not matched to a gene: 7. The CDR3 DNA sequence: TGCGCCAGCAGCTTCGGGAGCGGGGGGCTTAATGAGCAGTTCTTC. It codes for CASSFGSGGLNEQFF.

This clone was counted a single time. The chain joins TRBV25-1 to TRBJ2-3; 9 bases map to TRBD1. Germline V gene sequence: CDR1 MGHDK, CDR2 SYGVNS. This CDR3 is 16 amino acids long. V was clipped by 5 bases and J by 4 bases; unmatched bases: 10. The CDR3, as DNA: TGTGCCAGCAGTTTCCTGGGGACAGGGCTTGCAGATACGCAGTATTTT. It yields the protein CASSFLGTGLADTQYF.

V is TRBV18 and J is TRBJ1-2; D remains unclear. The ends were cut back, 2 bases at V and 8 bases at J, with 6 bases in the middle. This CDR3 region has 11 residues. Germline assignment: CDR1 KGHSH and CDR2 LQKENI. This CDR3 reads CASSPGSGYTF. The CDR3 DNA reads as TGTGCCAGCTCACCAGGGAGCGGCTACACCTTC.

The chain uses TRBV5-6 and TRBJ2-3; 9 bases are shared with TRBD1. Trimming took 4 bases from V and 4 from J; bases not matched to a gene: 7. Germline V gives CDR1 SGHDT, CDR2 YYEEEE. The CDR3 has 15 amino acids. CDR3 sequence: CASSPGTGSADTQYF. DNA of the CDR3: TGTGCCAGCAGCCCCGGGACAGGGTCGGCAGATACGCAGTATTTT.

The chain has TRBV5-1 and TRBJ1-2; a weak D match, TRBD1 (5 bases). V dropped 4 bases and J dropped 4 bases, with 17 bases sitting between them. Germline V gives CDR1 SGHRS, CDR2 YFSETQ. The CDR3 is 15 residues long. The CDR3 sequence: CASSNGGRTVYGYTF. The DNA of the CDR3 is TGCGCCAGCAGCAACGGGGGGAGGACGGTCTATGGCTACACCTTC.

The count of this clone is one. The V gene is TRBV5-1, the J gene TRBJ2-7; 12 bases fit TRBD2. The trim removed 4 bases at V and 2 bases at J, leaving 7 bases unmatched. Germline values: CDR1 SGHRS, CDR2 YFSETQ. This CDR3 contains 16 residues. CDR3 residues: CASSTGLAGPTYEQYF. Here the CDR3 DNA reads TGCGCCAGCAGCACGGGACTAGCGGGCCCCACCTACGAGCAGTACTTC. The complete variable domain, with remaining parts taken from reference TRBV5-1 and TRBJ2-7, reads KAGVTQTPRYLIKTRGQQVTLSCSPISGHRSVSWYQQTPGQGLQFLFEYFSETQRNKGNFPGRFSGRQFSNSRSEMNVSTLELGDSALYLCASSTGLAGPTYEQYFGPGTRLTVT.

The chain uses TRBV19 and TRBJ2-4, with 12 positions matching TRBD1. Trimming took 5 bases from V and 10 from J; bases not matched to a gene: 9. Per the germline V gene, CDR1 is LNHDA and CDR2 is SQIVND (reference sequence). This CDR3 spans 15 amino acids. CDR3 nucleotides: TGTGCCAGTAGTTCCGGGACAGGGGGCGCAAGTATTCAGTACTTC. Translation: CASSSGTGGASIQYF.

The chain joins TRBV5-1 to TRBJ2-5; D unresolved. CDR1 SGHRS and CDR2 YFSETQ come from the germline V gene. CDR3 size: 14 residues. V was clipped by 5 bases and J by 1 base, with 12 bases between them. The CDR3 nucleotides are TGCGCCAGCAGTTCTCAGGTGCTCCAAGAGACCCAGTACTTC. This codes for CASSSQVLQETQYF.

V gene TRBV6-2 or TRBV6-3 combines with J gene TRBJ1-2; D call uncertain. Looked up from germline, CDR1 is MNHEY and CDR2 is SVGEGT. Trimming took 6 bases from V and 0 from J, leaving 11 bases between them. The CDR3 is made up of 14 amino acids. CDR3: CASSPQWSNYGYTF. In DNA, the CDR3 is TGTGCCAGCAGCCCCCAGTGGTCTAACTATGGCTACACCTTC.

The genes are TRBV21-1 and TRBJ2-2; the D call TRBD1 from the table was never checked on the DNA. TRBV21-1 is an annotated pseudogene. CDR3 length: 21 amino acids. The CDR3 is CASSKGPKVGQGKTNTGELFF. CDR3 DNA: TGTGCCAGCAGCAAAGGGCCCAAGGTGGGGCAGGGTAAAACAAACACCGGGGAGCTGTTTTTT.

The CDR3 sequence: CASSPRQGAYEQYF. CDR3 DNA: TGTGCCAGCAGTCCGCGACAGGGTGCCTACGAGCAGTACTTC. This chain uses TRBV6-5 with TRBJ2-7, with 7 positions matching TRBD1. The CDR3 is 14 residues long. Trimming at V came to 5 bases and at J to 2 bases, leaving 6 bases not matched to a gene. Germline-derived CDR1 and CDR2 are MNHEY and SVGAGI.

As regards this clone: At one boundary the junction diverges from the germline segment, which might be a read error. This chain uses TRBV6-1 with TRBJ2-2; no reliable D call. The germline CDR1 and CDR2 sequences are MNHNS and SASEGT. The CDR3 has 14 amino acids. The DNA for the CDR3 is TGTGCCAGCACTGAACTGGGCAACACCGGGGAGCTGTTTTTT. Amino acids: CASTELGNTGELFF.